Below, one T cell receptor beta chain is given with its context. Its antigen remains undetermined. The sample holds no much larger clone one base away, and base qualities are not on file. This entry belongs to a study of shared clonotypes between healthy human individuals (dated by TCRdb to 2018 to 2021). For the study in its entirety: A couple of women and three men aged 18 to 49 years were included in the cohort. For each donor, three plates each were used for CD4 naive and CD4 memory, two plates were used for CD8 naive, and one plate was used for CD8 memory. Blood TCR repertoires of five healthy adults were deeply sequenced to estimate repertoire size and the extent of clonotype sharing between individuals. Libraries were prepared and TCR repertoires were sequenced by different laboratories using diverse techniques, in order to increase sequencing depth and limit assay-specific biases. Leukapheresis yielded between about 0.9 and 9.5 billion PBMCs per donor.

Using the deep immunoSEQ assay, multiplex PCR amplified TCR CDR3 regions from genomic DNA. Genomic DNA extracted from each cell subset was distributed evenly over all wells of several immunoSEQ 96-well plates, and each plate served as one replicate. For sorted subsets, roughly 200 ng of genomic DNA, equivalent to some 30,000 T cell genomes, went into each replicate PCR. Purified libraries were quantified with a Qubit 3.0 fluorometer, sized on a Bioanalyzer 2100, and re-quantified with the KAPA Library Quantification kit. Every immunoSEQ 96-well plate was sequenced on a dedicated single-read 150-cycle Illumina NextSeq 550 flow cell. Processing in the source paper ran as follows. Because only junctional sequences without quality scores were contained in the immunoSEQ output, filtering matching that applied to full-length reads could not be performed. To assign V/J genes and CDR3, sequences were annotated using PyIR, a Python wrapper for IgBLAST v1.9, with IMGT germline references. Reads were filtered out if the reads had weak V/J assignments (E-value above 1e-6), no CDR3, stop codons, out-of-frame junctions, or ambiguous translated residues. V3J clonotypes were defined as sequences sharing the same inferred V gene, J gene, and CDR3 amino acid sequence. Percentage overlap between repertoires was computed as shared unique clonotypes divided by the size of the smaller repertoire. Richness of each repertoire was evaluated using RTK rarefaction, the Chao1 estimator, and Recon v2.1 estimates of unobserved clonotypes. Generation probabilities were computed with OLGA for all TCRbeta clonotypes obtained by the gDNA method from a few donors. This is the immuneACCESS table as TCRdb keeps it, with only in-frame sequences that have V and J called. A part of the clones is gone; compared with another copy, unresolved V genes explain less than half, and the rest is unexplained. V and J calls and clone size are given by that table; D and trimming were obtained from the DNA. This sample is represented by hundreds of thousands of clones; 74% of them were singletons. The top ten clones comprise over 1.5% of the sample.

From cysteine to phenylalanine, the CDR3 is 16 amino acids long. Only the CDR3 DNA stays, 48 bases, in frame from base 1. CDR1 is given as SEHNR and CDR2 as FQNEAQ, both from the germline V gene (reference sequence). The V and J ends are trimmed by 3 bases and 1 base, leaving 15 bases between them. Results the study describes overall, beyond this receptor: Pairwise subsampling led to the expectation that sequencing depth would affect the degree of clonotype sharing among donors. Higher generation probabilities were observed for clonotypes shared by all four sorted-subset donors than for non-shared clonotypes. Incomplete sequencing was indicated by rarefaction of sorted-subset datasets, despite the large sequencing depth. About 5% of naive CD4, 3% to 3.5% of naive CD8, approximately 2.2% of memory CD4, and 0.4% of memory CD8 clonotypes were shared across several donors. Sampling was limited to blood, and TCR repertoires in tissue likely differ from TCR repertoires in blood. Naive subsets generally had larger estimated clonotype richness than memory subsets did. The small number of donors limited the genetic and exposure-history diversity represented.

Healthy HIV-negative adults with no recently reported acute infections or vaccinations were included as donors. Every donor was a Caucasian adult living in Nashville, Tennessee, USA. Magnetic negative selection was used to enrich CD4+ T cells, after which naive cells were positively selected on CD45RA and the negative fraction became the memory subset. Blood was collected by leukapheresis, and PBMCs were isolated by Ficoll-Histopaque density gradient centrifugation and then cryopreserved in liquid nitrogen vapor phase. Analytical flow cytometry was used to check the purity and quantity of each magnetically sorted T cell population. Genomic DNA was isolated from every sorted fraction and measured by UV absorbance on a Nanodrop 2000c.

Sequences were obtained from memory CD4+ T cells sorted from blood. The cell subset or site label for this specimen denotes: CD45RA-negative fraction. The V and J segments used are TRBV7-9 and TRBJ1-1; a confident D gene designation cannot be given. The sequence was obtained from a woman younger than 45 in good health. For the CDR3, the sequence is CASSLALNPGNTEAFF. The sequenced DNA: TGTGCCAGCAGCTTGGCACTCAACCCGGGGAACACTGAAGCTTTCTTT.